Below are 2 T cell receptor beta chains sequenced from a single sample in a study of shared clonotypes between healthy human individuals. This table comes from immunoSEQ multiplex PCR, and its TCRdb copy is limited to in-frame clones, with some not included. This table has hundreds of thousands of clones, about 96% appearing once. CD45RO negativity and positive selection for CCR7 defined naive CD8 cells, a population that excluded terminally differentiated effector memory CD45RA+ cells. The sample taken for sequencing was naive CD8+ T cells sorted from blood. These receptor sequences come from a woman in her twenties or thirties in good health.

The gene calls are TRBV6-1 and TRBJ1-3; 9 bases align to TRBD1. The V segment lost 7 bases and the J segment 2 bases; nucleotides outside the gene matches: 6. This CDR3 comprises 15 residues. The germline gives CDR1 MNHNS, CDR2 SASEGT. The CDR3 coding sequence is TGTGCCAGCAACTTGGGGACAGGGCCTGGAAACACCATATATTTT. Its protein product is CASNLGTGPGNTIYF.

The V and J genes are TRBV9 and TRBJ1-2; perhaps TRBD1 as D (5 bases). The CDR3 length is 14 residues. V was pared by 1 base and J by 5 bases, with 12 bases between. Germline V gene lookup returns CDR1 SGDLS and CDR2 YYNGEE. The CDR3, as DNA: TGTGCCAGCAGCGTACCGGGACCGTTGTATGGCTACACCTTC. This sequence encodes CASSVPGPLYGYTF.